The subject of this entry is one T cell receptor (beta chain). J was trimmed by 6 bases and V by 0 bases; bases with no gene match: 9. Germline V gene lookup returns CDR1 SGHRS and CDR2 YFSETQ. The CDR3 sequence is 15 residues long. The assay was immunoSEQ multiplex PCR, and TCRdb's table has in-frame clones only and misses some. Here the sample spans hundreds of thousands of clones, more than 75% being singletons. Participants' reported clinical history set cohort assignment. Donors in Cohort 3 who had recovered were those with two negative PCRs, healthcare professional clearance, or resolution of their symptoms. The record originates from a study of blood T cell repertoires in COVID-19.

This receptor was obtained from a woman aged 25 to 39 who had recovered from COVID-19. Sequences were obtained from PBMCs or T cells enriched from blood (not recorded which). The genes are TRBV5-1 and TRBJ2-7; TRBD2 matches 7 bases. The CDR3 sequence is CASSLVARLAGEQYF. CDR3 in DNA: TGCGCCAGCAGCTTGGTTGCCCGCTTAGCGGGCGAGCAGTACTTC.